These 7 T cell receptor beta chains were sequenced from one sample in a study of blood T cell repertoires in COVID-19. Using immunoSEQ multiplex PCR, the repertoire was profiled, and TCRdb retains in-frame clones only, with some absent. The table shows under 300,000 clones, with about 83% occurring only once. Sequencing was carried out using peripheral blood. These receptors originate from a human donor in a cohort sampled during active COVID-19.

The gene calls are TRBV12-3 or TRBV12-4 and TRBJ1-1; no definite D call. Trimming pared 6 bases from V and 1 base from J, leaving 9 bases between. The CDR3 is 13 amino acids. CDR3 nucleotides: TGTGCCAGCAGCTTCAGTCCGAACACTGAAGCTTTCTTT. It codes for CASSFSPNTEAFF.

The chain recombines TRBV30 with TRBJ2-5; possible D gene TRBD1, 6 bases. The CDR3 has 13 amino acids. Germline V gives CDR1 GTSNPN, CDR2 SVGIG (reference sequence). The germline V and J ends were trimmed by 3 bases and 3 bases, with 11 bases remaining between them. CDR3 protein: CAWSQGSEETQYF. CDR3 nucleotide sequence: TGTGCCTGGAGCCAGGGGTCAGAAGAGACCCAGTACTTC.

This clone was seen just once. CDR3 DNA sequence: TGTGCCAGCAGCGTCACAGGAACAGCCTACGAGCAGTACTTC. Protein sequence: CASSVTGTAYEQYF. The rearrangement joins TRBV9 to TRBJ2-7, with a weak D call TRBD1 (5 bases). Germline lookup yields CDR1 SGDLS and CDR2 YYNGEE. The V and J ends lost 2 bases and 2 bases respectively, with 11 bases between them. The CDR3 has 14 residues.

In this sample, this clone turned up once. The V call is TRBV5-1, the J call TRBJ1-1; TRBD1 matches 9 bases. The CDR3 has 18 residues. Germline values: CDR1 SGHRS, CDR2 YFSETQ. The junction had 11 bases not matched to a gene; V was cut back by 0 bases and J by 2 bases. The CDR3, as DNA: TGCGCCAGCAGCTTGGGAAAGGGACAGGGAAGAGTTAACACTGAAGCTTTCTTT. This gives the protein CASSLGKGQGRVNTEAFF.

V and J are TRBV10-3 and TRBJ2-3; 7 nucleotides agree with TRBD1. With V trimmed by 4 bases and J by 6 bases, 4 bases remained unmatched. CDR3 size: 13 residues. Germline CDR1 reads ENHRY; CDR2 reads SYGVKD. The CDR3 DNA is TGTGCCATCAGTGGAAAACAGGGGGATACGCAGTATTTT. This codes for CAISGKQGDTQYF.

V gene TRBV29-1 combines with J gene TRBJ2-5, with 8 bases fitting TRBD1. The CDR3 runs to 17 residues. J was trimmed by 5 bases and V by 7 bases; bases with no gene match: 21. The germline V gene encodes CDR1 SQVTM and CDR2 ANQGSEA. CDR3 sequence: CSANGQGLGLVRETQYF. The CDR3 DNA follows: TGCAGCGCCAATGGACAGGGTCTTGGGTTGGTTCGGGAGACCCAGTACTTC.

The chain joins TRBV27 to TRBJ1-2; D is unresolved. Trimming stripped 5 bases from V and 4 bases from J, with 11 bases between. Germline assignment: CDR1 MNHEY and CDR2 SMNVEV (reference sequence). The CDR3 totals 13 residues. In nucleotides, the CDR3 is TGTGCCAGCAGTCCCCGGGTTAGCTATGGCTACACCTTC. It yields the protein CASSPRVSYGYTF.